What follows are 21 T cell receptor beta chains derived from one specimen sequenced in a study of identical twins. TCRdb re-called the 5' RACE reads with MiXCR, one entry per CDR3 protein. There are around 690,000 distinct CDR3 sequences in the sample; 21% occur only once, and about 4.5% lies in the top ten. These data were likewise used in another study, on T cells expressing NK-cell markers.

What was sequenced was PBMCs. These receptors were obtained from a woman aged 18-35 years in good health.

This chain joins TRBV27 and TRBJ2-7; 9 bases line up with TRBD2. Unmatched junction bases numbered 3, after V lost 3 bases and J lost 3 bases. This CDR3 has 14 residues. The germline gives CDR1 MNHEY, CDR2 SMNVEV (reference sequence). The CDR3 bases are TGTGCCAGCAGTTTTACGCGGGGGGGCTACGAGCAGTACTTC. Amino acids: CASSFTRGGYEQYF.

This clonotype was seen many times. This chain joins TRBV29-1 and TRBJ1-1, with D unresolved. The CDR3 runs 12 residues. Germline V lookup: CDR1 SQVTM, CDR2 ANQGSEA. The ends were cut back, 4 bases at V and 3 bases at J, with 9 bases in the middle. The CDR3 nucleotides read TGCAGCGTTGCTGAGTTCGACACTGAAGCTTTCTTT. Its translation: CSVAEFDTEAFF.

The CDR3 is CAIQSGGNEQFF. CDR3 sequence (DNA): TGTGCCATCCAAAGCGGGGGAAATGAGCAGTTCTTC. V gene TRBV10-3 combines with J gene TRBJ2-1; 8 bases are shared with TRBD2. The CDR3 totals 12 residues. Germline lookup yields CDR1 ENHRY and CDR2 SYGVKD. J lost 7 bases, V lost 8 bases, and 4 bases had no gene match.

This clonotype was found many times. The chain joins TRBV2 to TRBJ2-3, with TRBD2 matching 8 bases. CDR3 length: 15 amino acids. CDR1 is SNHLY and CDR2 is FYNNEI in the germline V gene. Trimming removed 6 bases from V and 0 bases from J; junction bases left unmatched: 5. DNA of the CDR3: TGTGCCAGCAGAATCGGGAGGGTTAGCACAGATACGCAGTATTTT. Protein product: CASRIGRVSTDTQYF.

CDR3 region: CASSSPGVSDTEAFF. In DNA, the CDR3 is TGTGCCAGCAGCTCACCAGGGGTCTCGGACACTGAAGCTTTCTTT. This sequence joins TRBV7-9 and TRBJ1-1, with a tentative D call TRBD1 (6 bases). The CDR3 is 15 residues long. The germline gives CDR1 SEHNR, CDR2 FQNEAQ (reference sequence). V lost 4 bases and J 3 bases, leaving 15 bases between the germline ends.

This clonotype turned up a few times. The V and J genes are TRBV14 and TRBJ2-2; unclear D gene. The CDR3 has 14 residues. The V gene's germline CDR1 is SGHDN and CDR2 FVKESK. V dropped 4 bases and J dropped 3 bases, with 9 bases sitting between them. The CDR3 nucleotides are TGTGCCAGCAGCCGACGGTTAGACACCGGGGAGCTGTTTTTT. Encoded protein: CASSRRLDTGELFF.

This chain links TRBV27 with TRBJ2-7; D might be TRBD1 (5 bases). Germline-derived CDR1 and CDR2 are MNHEY and SMNVEV (reference sequence). The length of the CDR3 is 14 residues. V was pared by 6 bases and J by 5 bases, with 17 bases between. The CDR3 reads CASRPDMYNHEQYF. Here the CDR3 DNA reads TGTGCCAGCAGACCGGACATGTACAACCACGAGCAGTACTTC.

V is TRBV27 and J is TRBJ2-2; D gene uncertain. CDR3 length: 14 residues. CDR1 is MNHEY, CDR2 SMNVEV, per germline (reference sequence). V was cut by 6 bases and J by 0 bases, with 8 bases left in between. As DNA, the CDR3 is TGTGCCAGCAGGGGCTTCCCGAACACCGGGGAGCTGTTTTTT. Translated: CASRGFPNTGELFF.

This rearrangement joins TRBV20-1 to TRBJ1-4; D gene uncertain. CDR1 and CDR2 (germline): DFQATT, SNEGSKA (reference sequence). This CDR3 has 16 residues. Trimming cost V 0 bases and J 0 bases, with 11 bases left between them. The CDR3 DNA is TGCAGTGCTAGAGATTTAAGGAGGCCAACTAATGAAAAACTGTTTTTT. Its translation: CSARDLRRPTNEKLFF.

The J gene is TRBJ2-3, the V gene TRBV27, with D maybe TRBD1 (5 bases). This CDR3 comprises 15 residues. V was pared by 2 bases and J by 2 bases, with 11 bases between. Germline CDR1 is MNHEY and CDR2 is SMNVEV (reference sequence). The CDR3: CASSLIQGYTDTQYF. CDR3 nucleotide sequence: TGTGCCAGCAGTTTAATTCAGGGATACACAGATACGCAGTATTTT.

J is TRBJ2-5 and V is TRBV21-1; the table names TRBD2, a call not compared with the DNA. TRBV21-1 is described as a pseudogene. The CDR3 is 14 amino acids. CDR3 DNA: TGTGCCAGCAGCCCCGCGGCGAGGCAAGAGACCCAGTACTTC. Translation: CASSPAARQETQYF.

This chain uses TRBV5-1 with TRBJ1-2; D not certain. V was cut by 1 base and J by 5 bases, with 18 bases left in between. There are 16 residues in the CDR3. Germline CDR1 SGHRS, CDR2 YFSETQ. CDR3 bases: TGCGCCAGCAGCTTGAACCTAGATACAGCGCGTTATGGCTACACCTTC. It translates to CASSLNLDTARYGYTF.

The sample holds a few counts of this clonotype. The chain carries TRBV9 and TRBJ2-5, with a possible D match to TRBD1 (6 bases). The CDR3 is 15 residues long. The V gene's germline CDR1 is SGDLS and CDR2 YYNGEE. The V end lost 0 bases, the J end lost 2 bases, and 11 bases lay between the germline ends. The DNA for the CDR3 is TGTGCCAGCAGCGTAGAATTAAGGGGGCAAGAGACCCAGTACTTC. Its protein is CASSVELRGQETQYF. The full variable domain, its missing parts supplied by reference TRBV9 and TRBJ2-5, is DSGVTQTPKHLITATGQRVTLRCSPRSGDLSVYWYQQSLDQGLQFLIQYYNGEERAKGNILERFSAQQFPDLHSELNLSSLELGDSALYFCASSVELRGQETQYFGPGTRLLVL.

This clonotype was found a few times. The chain carries TRBV20-1 and TRBJ2-3; D gene ambiguous. The CDR3 runs to 14 residues. Germline values: CDR1 DFQATT, CDR2 SNEGSKA (reference sequence). Trimming shortened V by 6 bases and J by 2 bases, and 15 bases separated the two germline ends. CDR3 in DNA: TGCAGTGCCAATACGGCACTACACACAGATACGCAGTATTTT. It encodes CSANTALHTDTQYF.

The chain employs TRBV27 and TRBJ2-1, with a weak D call TRBD2 (5 bases). Germline CDR1 reads MNHEY; CDR2 reads SMNVEV (reference sequence). The CDR3 has 15 amino acids. Trimming pared 6 bases from V and 2 bases from J, leaving 14 bases between. The CDR3 loop reads CASREAAGAYNEQFF. In DNA, the CDR3 is TGTGCCAGCAGGGAAGCTGCCGGGGCCTACAATGAGCAGTTCTTC.

This chain connects TRBV5-1 to TRBJ2-7, with 8 bases aligning to TRBD1. The CDR3 is 14 residues long. V lost 4 bases to trimming and J lost 3 bases; unmatched junction nucleotides: 6. Germline CDR1 is SGHRS and CDR2 is YFSETQ. DNA for the CDR3: TGCGCCAGCAGCACTACAGGGGGTTTCTACGAGCAGTACTTC. It specifies CASSTTGGFYEQYF.

This chain joins TRBV7-8 and TRBJ2-7, with 10 bases that match TRBD1. Per the germline V gene, CDR1 is SGHVS and CDR2 is FQNEAQ. V trimming: 6 bases; J trimming: 3 bases; junction bases outside the gene matches: 5. This CDR3 is built from 14 residues. The CDR3 is CASRRDRGHYEQYF. The CDR3 nucleotides read TGTGCCAGCAGGAGGGACAGGGGACACTACGAGCAGTACTTC. Supplemented by reference TRBV7-8 and TRBJ2-7, the full variable domain reads GAGVSQSPRYKVAKRGQDVALRCDPISGHVSLFWYQQALGQGPEFLTYFQNEAQLDKSGLPSDRFFAERPEGSVSTLKIQRTQQEDSAVYLCASRRDRGHYEQYFGPGTRLTVT.

In this sample, this clonotype turned up a few times. The rearrangement links TRBV7-9 to TRBJ1-4; 7 bases line up with TRBD1. The germline gives CDR1 SEHNR, CDR2 FQNEAQ (reference sequence). V lost 5 bases, J lost 8 bases, and 5 bases stayed unmatched. This CDR3 comprises 13 residues. This CDR3 reads CASSQAGGEKLFF. As DNA, the CDR3 is TGTGCCAGCAGCCAGGCAGGGGGAGAAAAACTGTTTTTT.

The genes are TRBV20-1 and TRBJ2-5; D not resolved. Germline CDR1 DFQATT, CDR2 SNEGSKA (reference sequence). The V gene lost 6 bases and the J gene lost 5 bases, with 16 bases spanning the gap. This CDR3 has 13 residues. The CDR3 coding sequence is TGCAGTGCCACCAACTCAGCTTTGGAGACCCAGTACTTC. This gives the protein CSATNSALETQYF.

This clonotype was counted many times. The rearrangement joins TRBV20-1 to TRBJ2-2; 7 bases align to TRBD2. There are 15 residues in the CDR3. The V and J ends lost 6 bases and 4 bases, in that order; junction bases with no gene match: 11. The germline gives CDR1 DFQATT, CDR2 SNEGSKA (reference sequence). The CDR3 sequence: CSATGGQRSTGELFF. The CDR3, as DNA: TGCAGTGCGACGGGAGGACAACGGAGCACCGGGGAGCTGTTTTTT.

This clonotype has only a few counts. The J gene is TRBJ2-7, the V gene TRBV12-3 or TRBV12-4; unclear D gene. Trimming removed 3 bases from V and 6 bases from J, with 12 bases in between. This CDR3 comprises 13 residues. The CDR3 nucleotides read TGTGCCAGCAGTTTCTTGAGGTCTCTCGAGCAGTACTTC. Its protein product is CASSFLRSLEQYF.